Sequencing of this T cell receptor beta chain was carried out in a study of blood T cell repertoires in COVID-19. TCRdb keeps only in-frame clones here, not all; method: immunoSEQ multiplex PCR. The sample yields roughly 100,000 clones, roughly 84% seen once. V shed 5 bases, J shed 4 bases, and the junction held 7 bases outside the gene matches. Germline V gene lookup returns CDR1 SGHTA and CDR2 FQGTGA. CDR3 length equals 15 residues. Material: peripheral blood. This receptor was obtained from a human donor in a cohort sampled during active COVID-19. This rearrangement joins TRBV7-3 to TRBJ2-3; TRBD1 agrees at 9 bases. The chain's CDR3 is CASSRGQGFSDTQYF. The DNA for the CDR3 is TGTGCCAGCAGCCGGGGACAGGGATTTTCAGATACGCAGTATTTT.